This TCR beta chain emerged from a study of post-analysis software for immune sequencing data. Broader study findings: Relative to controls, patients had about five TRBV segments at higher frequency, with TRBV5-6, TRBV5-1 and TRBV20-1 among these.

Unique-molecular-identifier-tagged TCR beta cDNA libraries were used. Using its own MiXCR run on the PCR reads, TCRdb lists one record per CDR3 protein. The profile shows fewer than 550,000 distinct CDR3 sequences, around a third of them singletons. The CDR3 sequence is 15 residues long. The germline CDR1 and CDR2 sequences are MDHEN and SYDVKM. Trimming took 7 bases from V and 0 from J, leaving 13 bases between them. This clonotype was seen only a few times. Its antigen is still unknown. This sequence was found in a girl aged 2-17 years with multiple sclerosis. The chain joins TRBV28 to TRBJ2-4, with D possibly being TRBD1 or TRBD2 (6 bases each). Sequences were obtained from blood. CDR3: CASTGGLLAKNIQYF. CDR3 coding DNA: TGTGCCAGCACCGGGGGCCTACTAGCCAAAAACATTCAGTACTTC.